This T cell receptor (beta chain) was obtained from a study of blood T cells in healthy people across ages. Trimming took off 9 bases at V and 1 base at J, with 12 bases between the two ends. The germline CDR1 and CDR2 sequences are MNHEY and SVGEGT. The CDR3 sequence is 13 residues long. Together with a sample-barcoded 5' primer, a J-beta primer mix was included in a second PCR lasting roughly 6 to 12 cycles. TCRdb reprocessed the 5' RACE reads with MiXCR, giving one entry per CDR3 protein. The sample yields some 1,000,000 distinct CDR3 sequences, 25% seen once. These records were also assigned to another study, of T cells of mothers and their children.

The material sequenced was blood. The TCR comes from a girl aged 2 to 9 in good health. This chain connects TRBV6-2 or TRBV6-3 to TRBJ2-5; D possibly corresponds to TRBD1 (6 bases). DNA for the CDR3: TGTGCCAGTTTTCGCAGGGGCCAAGAGACCCAGTACTTC. This gives the protein CASFRRGQETQYF.